A selection of T cell receptor beta chains follows, all from one sample in a study of early T cells in non-severe SARS-CoV-2 infection. Using its own MiXCR run on the 5' RACE reads, TCRdb lists one record per CDR3 protein. The repertoire holds approximately 68,000 distinct CDR3 sequences, over 9% seen once, with 6.5% to 8.5% in the top ten. The material sequenced was whole blood, taken at baseline. Every receptor here comes from an adult who was a healthcare worker with PCR-confirmed SARS-CoV-2 infection or an uninfected control (not recorded which). The CDR3 runs from the conserved cysteine through the conserved F or W. D genes are given only for firm matches. Clone size appears in some rows only: once, few, many, or a class for an expanded clone.

V	size	D	J	DNA	CDR3
TRBV4-3	many	.	TRBJ1-5	TGCGCCAGCAGCCAAGATGGAGGGAGCAATCAGCCCCAGCATTTT	CASSQDGGSNQPQHF
TRBV18	few	TRBD2	TRBJ2-3	TGTGCCAGCTCACCCAGCGGGGGCAGCACAGATACGCAGTATTTT	CASSPSGGSTDTQYF
TRBV3-1	.	.	TRBJ2-7	TGTGCCAGCAGCCAACACAGGGAAGCCTACGAGCAGTACTTC	CASSQHREAYEQYF
TRBV5-4	many	TRBD1	TRBJ2-4	TGTGCCAGCAGTCAGGGACAGGGGGCTTCAATAAACATTCAGTACTTC	CASSQGQGASINIQYF
TRBV29-1	.	.	TRBJ1-6	TGCAGCGTGGGGACGGGGTCTAATTCACCCCTCCACTTT	CSVGTGSNSPLHF
TRBV28	many	TRBD1	TRBJ2-4	TGTGCCAGCAGTCGAATCCAGGGGGCGATCAACAAAAACATTCAGTACTTC	CASSRIQGAINKNIQYF
TRBV27	many	TRBD1	TRBJ2-3	TGTGCCAGCAGTTTATACGTCCCCCCAGCAGGGGGAACAGATACGCAGTATTTT	CASSLYVPPAGGTDTQYF
TRBV11-1	.	TRBD1	TRBJ2-3	TGTGCCAGCACCTACAGTTCAGGGGGCCACACAGATACGCAGTATTTT	CASTYSSGGHTDTQYF
TRBV20-1	.	.	TRBJ2-4	TGCAGTGCTGGAACCGGGCCCGCAAACATTCAGTACTTC	CSAGTGPANIQYF
TRBV30	.	TRBD1	TRBJ1-2	TGTGCCTGCCAGGGGGCTGAGGCCTATGGCTACACCTTC	CACQGAEAYGYTF
TRBV5-5	.	TRBD1	TRBJ1-2	TGTGCCAGCAGCTTGGAGGGCCAGGGGGCTTACTATGGCTACACCTTC	CASSLEGQGAYYGYTF
TRBV12-5	few	.	TRBJ1-5	TGTGCTAGTAACAGCCCGGGGGAGACTCAGCCCCAGCATTTT	CASNSPGETQPQHF
TRBV19	.	TRBD1	TRBJ2-6	TGTGCCAGTAGTGCAGGGGGCAAGGCTGGGGCCAACGTCCTGACTTTC	CASSAGGKAGANVLTF
TRBV5-4	many	.	TRBJ2-5	TGTGCCAGCAGCTTGCTCAGTCAAGAGACCCAGTACTTC	CASSLLSQETQYF
TRBV20-1	.	.	TRBJ1-1	TGCAGTGCTCCCGACCAGACTGAAGCTTTCTTT	CSAPDQTEAFF
TRBV11-2	.	TRBD1	TRBJ2-7	TGTGCCAGCAGCTTAGCCACGTTGGGGACAGGGGTGTACGAGCAGTACTTC	CASSLATLGTGVYEQYF
TRBV7-2	many	.	TRBJ1-1	TGTGCCAGCAGCCCCCCTTTGGGGGCGCGGCCTGAAGCTTTCTTT	CASSPPLGARPEAFF
TRBV3-1	many	.	TRBJ2-6	TGTGCCAGCAGCCAAGATAGGGATTTTTTGGGGATTGGGGCCAACGTCCTGACTTTC	CASSQDRDFLGIGANVLTF
TRBV5-1	.	TRBD1	TRBJ1-2	TGCGCCAGCAGCCCGGGACAGGCCTATGGCTACACCTTC	CASSPGQAYGYTF
TRBV5-8	.	TRBD1	TRBJ2-5	TGTGCCAGCAGCTTGGCCGGGACAGGGGGGGAGACCCAGTACTTC	CASSLAGTGGETQYF
TRBV5-5	few	.	TRBJ1-4	TGTGCCAGCAGCTTGCTTCCTACAGGAGGGCCGGAAAAACTGTTTTTT	CASSLLPTGGPEKLFF
TRBV6-5	.	TRBD1	TRBJ2-3	TGTGCCAGCAGATGGACAGGGGTAGGAGATACGCAGTATTTT	CASRWTGVGDTQYF
TRBV5-1	.	.	TRBJ1-4	TGCGCCAGCAGCTTTTCGGGAAATGAAAAACTGTTTTTT	CASSFSGNEKLFF
TRBV28	.	.	TRBJ2-1	TGTGCCAGCAGTTTCCTGCGTGAGCAGTTCTTC	CASSFLREQFF
TRBV4-3	.	TRBD1	TRBJ1-6	TGCGCCAGCAGCCGCACAAAAGGGGACAGCCTTAATTCACCCCTCCACTTT	CASSRTKGDSLNSPLHF
TRBV4-1	many	.	TRBJ1-3	TGCGCCAGCAGCCAAGGAGTCGGCGACACCATATATTTT	CASSQGVGDTIYF
TRBV20-1	.	.	TRBJ2-2	TGCAGTGCTAGGGACCCGAACACCGGGGAGCTGTTTTTT	CSARDPNTGELFF
TRBV29-1	many	.	TRBJ1-5	TGCAGCGTCGATACGGGAAGCAATCAGCCCCAGCATTTT	CSVDTGSNQPQHF
TRBV7-9	.	.	TRBJ2-3	TGTGCCAGCAGCCCAACTGGGGACCAGGGCGTTACGCAGTATTTT	CASSPTGDQGVTQYF
TRBV1	few	.	TRBJ2-5	TGCACCAGCAGCTACAGCCAAGAGACCCAGTACTTC	CTSSYSQETQYF
TRBV2	many	TRBD1	TRBJ2-7	TGTGCCAGCAGTGTAATGGGACAGGCGGCCTACGAGCAGTACTTC	CASSVMGQAAYEQYF
TRBV10-3	few	.	TRBJ2-3	TGTGCCATCAGTGAGAACGGTGGGGGACGGAGAGATACGCAGTATTTT	CAISENGGGRRDTQYF
TRBV5-4	.	TRBD1	TRBJ2-3	TGTGCCAGCAGCTTGGGAGGGACAGGGTACGATACGCAGTATTTT	CASSLGGTGYDTQYF
TRBV18	few	.	TRBJ1-2	TGTGCCAGCTCACCGGACAGCATCCCCTATGGCTACACCTTC	CASSPDSIPYGYTF
TRBV6-2/TRBV6-3	few	.	TRBJ2-7	TGTGCCAGCAGACCCGACAGCTACGAGCAGTACTTC	CASRPDSYEQYF